This T cell receptor beta chain stems from a study of shared clonotypes between healthy human individuals. To note about this clone: The antigen remains unidentified.

Study-wide findings and caveats: Non-shared clonotypes showed lower generation probabilities than clonotypes common to all four donors.

V was pared by 3 bases and J by 0 bases, with 6 bases of the junction left unmatched. Germline-derived CDR1 and CDR2 are SGHRS and YFSETQ. The CDR3 extends over 18 amino acids. TCRdb's table, derived via immunoSEQ multiplex PCR, lists solely in-frame clones and lacks some. This table holds about 2 million clones, roughly 95% found once. The origin of this receptor is a man younger than 35 in good health. The genes are TRBV5-1 and TRBJ2-2; 12 bases agree with TRBD1. The specimen was naive CD4+ T cells sorted from blood. The subset is: CD45RA+ positively selected. The DNA of the CDR3 is TGCGCCAGCAGCTCCTTTGGGACAGGGGGCACGAACACCGGGGAGCTGTTTTTT. It encodes CASSSFGTGGTNTGELFF. The complete variable domain, with remaining parts taken from reference TRBV5-1 and TRBJ2-2, reads KAGVTQTPRYLIKTRGQQVTLSCSPISGHRSVSWYQQTPGQGLQFLFEYFSETQRNKGNFPGRFSGRQFSNSRSEMNVSTLELGDSALYLCASSSFGTGGTNTGELFFGEGSRLTVL.